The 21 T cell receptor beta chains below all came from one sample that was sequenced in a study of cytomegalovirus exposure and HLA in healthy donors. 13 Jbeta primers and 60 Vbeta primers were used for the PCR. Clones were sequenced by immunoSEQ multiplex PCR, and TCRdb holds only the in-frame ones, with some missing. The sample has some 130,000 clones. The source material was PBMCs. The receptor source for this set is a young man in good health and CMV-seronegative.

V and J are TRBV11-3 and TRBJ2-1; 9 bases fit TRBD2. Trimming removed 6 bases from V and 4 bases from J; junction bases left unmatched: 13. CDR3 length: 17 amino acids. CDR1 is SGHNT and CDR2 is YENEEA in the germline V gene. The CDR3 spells CASRRGVGTSPYNEQFF. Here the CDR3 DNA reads TGTGCCAGCAGAAGAGGGGTGGGGACTAGCCCGTACAATGAGCAGTTCTTC.

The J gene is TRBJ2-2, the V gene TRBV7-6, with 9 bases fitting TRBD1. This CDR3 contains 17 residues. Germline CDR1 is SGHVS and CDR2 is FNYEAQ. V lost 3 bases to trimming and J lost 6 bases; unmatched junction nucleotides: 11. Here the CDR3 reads CASSFILRDRAAGELFF. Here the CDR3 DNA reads TGTGCCAGCAGCTTTATTCTCCGGGACAGGGCGGCCGGGGAGCTGTTTTTT.

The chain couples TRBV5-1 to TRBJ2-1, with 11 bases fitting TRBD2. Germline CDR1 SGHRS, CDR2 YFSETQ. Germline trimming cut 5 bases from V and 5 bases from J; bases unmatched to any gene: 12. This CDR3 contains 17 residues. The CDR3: CASRGALTSGIDNEQFF. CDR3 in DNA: TGCGCCAGCAGGGGGGCGCTGACTAGCGGGATAGACAATGAGCAGTTCTTC.

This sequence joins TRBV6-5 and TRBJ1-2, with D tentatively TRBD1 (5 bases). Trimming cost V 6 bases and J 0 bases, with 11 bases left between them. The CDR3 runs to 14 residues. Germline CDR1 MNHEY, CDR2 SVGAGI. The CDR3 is CASRVQASNYGYTF. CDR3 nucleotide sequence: TGTGCCAGCAGGGTACAGGCTTCTAACTATGGCTACACCTTC.

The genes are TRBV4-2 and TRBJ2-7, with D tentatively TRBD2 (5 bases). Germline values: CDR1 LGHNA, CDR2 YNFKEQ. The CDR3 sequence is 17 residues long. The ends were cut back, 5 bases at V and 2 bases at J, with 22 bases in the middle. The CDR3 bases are TGTGCCAGCAGCAAAGCCCCTGTCGGGGTTTACCCCTACGAGCAGTACTTC. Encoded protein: CASSKAPVGVYPYEQYF.

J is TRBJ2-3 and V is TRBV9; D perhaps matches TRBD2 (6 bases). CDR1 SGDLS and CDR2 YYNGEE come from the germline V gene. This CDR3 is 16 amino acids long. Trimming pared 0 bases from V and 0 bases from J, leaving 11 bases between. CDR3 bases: TGTGCCAGCAGCGTAGTGGGGGGAGGAAGCACAGATACGCAGTATTTT. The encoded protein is CASSVVGGGSTDTQYF.

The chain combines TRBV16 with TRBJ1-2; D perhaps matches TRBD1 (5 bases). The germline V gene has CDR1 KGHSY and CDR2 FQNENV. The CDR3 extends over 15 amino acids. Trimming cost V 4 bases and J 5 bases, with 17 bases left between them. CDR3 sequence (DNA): TGTGCCAGCAGCCCATCCATCAGGGCTAGTTATGGCTACACCTTC. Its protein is CASSPSIRASYGYTF.

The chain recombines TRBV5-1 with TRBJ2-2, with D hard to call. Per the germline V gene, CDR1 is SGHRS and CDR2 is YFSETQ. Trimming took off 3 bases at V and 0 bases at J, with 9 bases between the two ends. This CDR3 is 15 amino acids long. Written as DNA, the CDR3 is TGCGCCAGCAGCTCTGCTAGGTCGAACACCGGGGAGCTGTTTTTT. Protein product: CASSSARSNTGELFF.

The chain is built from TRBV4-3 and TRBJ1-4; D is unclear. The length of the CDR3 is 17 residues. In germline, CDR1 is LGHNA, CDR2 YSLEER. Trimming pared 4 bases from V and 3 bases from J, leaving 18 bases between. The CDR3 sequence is CASSPSWAETSNEKLFF. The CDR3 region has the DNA TGCGCCAGCAGCCCCTCGTGGGCAGAGACCTCTAATGAAAAACTGTTTTTT.

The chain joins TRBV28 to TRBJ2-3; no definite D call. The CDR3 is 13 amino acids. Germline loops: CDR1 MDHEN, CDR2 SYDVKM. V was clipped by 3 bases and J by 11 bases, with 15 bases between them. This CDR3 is CASSLQAPSRQYF. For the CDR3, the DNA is TGTGCCAGCAGTTTGCAGGCTCCAAGTAGGCAGTATTTT.

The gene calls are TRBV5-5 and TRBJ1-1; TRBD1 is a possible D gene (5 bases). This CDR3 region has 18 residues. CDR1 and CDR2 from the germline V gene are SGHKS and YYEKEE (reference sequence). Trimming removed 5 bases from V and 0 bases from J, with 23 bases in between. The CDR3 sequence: CASSLYQEGLRLNTEAFF. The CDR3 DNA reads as TGTGCCAGCAGTTTATACCAGGAGGGGCTCCGGTTGAACACTGAAGCTTTCTTT.

CDR3 nucleotides: TGTGCCAGCAGTCAACTAGAAGATACGCAGTATTTT. Residues: CASSQLEDTQYF. The chain couples TRBV7-6 to TRBJ2-3, with a weak D call TRBD2 (5 bases). V was trimmed by 6 bases and J by 5 bases, leaving 9 bases between them. The CDR3 has 12 residues. CDR1 is SGHVS, CDR2 FNYEAQ, per germline.

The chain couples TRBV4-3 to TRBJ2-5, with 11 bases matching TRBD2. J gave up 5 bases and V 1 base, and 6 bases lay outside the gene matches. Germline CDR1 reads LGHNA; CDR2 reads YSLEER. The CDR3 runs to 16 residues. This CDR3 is CASSQGVAGGHETQYF. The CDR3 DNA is TGCGCCAGCAGCCAAGGAGTAGCGGGGGGGCATGAGACCCAGTACTTC.

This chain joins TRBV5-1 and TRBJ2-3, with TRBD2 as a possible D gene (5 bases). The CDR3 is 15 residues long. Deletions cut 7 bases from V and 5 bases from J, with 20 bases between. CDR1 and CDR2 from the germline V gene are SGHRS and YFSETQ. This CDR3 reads CASRLLAREGDTQYF. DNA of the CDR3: TGCGCCAGCCGCCTCCTCGCACGGGAAGGAGATACGCAGTATTTT.

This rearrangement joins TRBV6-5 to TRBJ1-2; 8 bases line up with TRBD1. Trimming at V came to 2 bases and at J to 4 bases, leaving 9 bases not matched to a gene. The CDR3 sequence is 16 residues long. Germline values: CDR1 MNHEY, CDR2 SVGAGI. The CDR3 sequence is CASSYQPTGAGYGYTF. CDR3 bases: TGTGCCAGCAGTTACCAACCGACAGGGGCCGGCTATGGCTACACCTTC.

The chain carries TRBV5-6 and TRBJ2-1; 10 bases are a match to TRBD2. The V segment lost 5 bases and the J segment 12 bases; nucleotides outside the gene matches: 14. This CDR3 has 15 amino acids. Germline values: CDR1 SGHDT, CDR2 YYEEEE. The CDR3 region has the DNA TGTGCCAGCAGATTTAGCGGGGGGCCCTTCGATGGGCAGTTCTTC. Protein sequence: CASRFSGGPFDGQFF.

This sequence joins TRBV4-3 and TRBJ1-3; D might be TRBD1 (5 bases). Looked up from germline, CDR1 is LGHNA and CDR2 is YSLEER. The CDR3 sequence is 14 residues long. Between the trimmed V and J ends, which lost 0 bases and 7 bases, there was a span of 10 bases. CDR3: CASSQDRAINTIYF. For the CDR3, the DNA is TGCGCCAGCAGCCAAGACAGGGCAATCAACACCATATATTTT.

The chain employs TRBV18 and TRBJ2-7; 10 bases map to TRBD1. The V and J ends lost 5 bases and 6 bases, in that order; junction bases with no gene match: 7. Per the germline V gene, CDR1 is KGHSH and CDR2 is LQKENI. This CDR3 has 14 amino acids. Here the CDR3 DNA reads TGTGCCAGCTCAACGAAGACAGGGGGCGTCGAGCAGTACTTC. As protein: CASSTKTGGVEQYF.

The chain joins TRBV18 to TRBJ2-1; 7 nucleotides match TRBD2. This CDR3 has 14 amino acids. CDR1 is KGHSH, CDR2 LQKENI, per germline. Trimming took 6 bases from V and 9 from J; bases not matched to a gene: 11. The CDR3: CASSLEGGTGEQFF. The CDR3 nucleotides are TGTGCCAGCTCGCTAGAGGGAGGGACCGGTGAGCAGTTCTTC.

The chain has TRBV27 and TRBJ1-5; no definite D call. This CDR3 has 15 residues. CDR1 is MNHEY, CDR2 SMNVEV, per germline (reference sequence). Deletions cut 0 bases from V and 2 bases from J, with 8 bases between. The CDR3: CASSLSLGGNQPQHF. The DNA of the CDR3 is TGTGCCAGCAGTTTATCTTTAGGAGGCAATCAGCCCCAGCATTTT.

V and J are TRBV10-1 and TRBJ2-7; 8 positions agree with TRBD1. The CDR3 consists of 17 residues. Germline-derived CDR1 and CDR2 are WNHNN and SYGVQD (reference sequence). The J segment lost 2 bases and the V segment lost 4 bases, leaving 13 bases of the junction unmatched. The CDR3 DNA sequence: TGCGCCAGCAGTGGGCCGACTCTACAGGGGGTCACCTACGAGCAGTACTTC. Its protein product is CASSGPTLQGVTYEQYF.